This T cell receptor (beta chain) comes out of a study of Ad26.COV2.S vaccination and SARS-CoV-2 variants. Study information: Once, or twice with 56 days between doses, Ad26.COV2.S was given intramuscularly.

Study observations and caveats: Assessments of TCR breadth and depth may have underestimated the total T cell responses. Vaccinees and placebo recipients showed similar non-spike TCR breadth. Spike-specific TCR breadth was greater after Ad26.COV2.S than placebo.

The protocol was immunoSEQ multiplex PCR, while the TCRdb copy is restricted to in-frame clones and leaves out a portion. The sample includes 350,000 to 450,000 clones, around 89% seen only once; the top ten take about 1.9%. Treatment: roughly 19 received Ad26.COV2.S at low or high dose, single or two shots; about five received placebo; per-sample allocation not given. Repertoires come from day 63 after the first vaccine or placebo injection. To note about this clone: The antigen is unknown.

This CDR3 region has 12 residues. V gave up 8 bases and J gave up 6 bases, with 16 bases separating them. Germline V gene sequence: CDR1 GTSNPN, CDR2 SVGIG (reference sequence). This chain connects TRBV30 to TRBJ1-2; TRBD1 might be the D (6 bases). The sample consisted of peripheral blood, taken in a trial of Ad26.COV2.S vaccine versus placebo. This receptor was identified in a person aged 18-60 years who received the Ad26.COV2.S COVID-19 vaccine or a placebo. In nucleotides, the CDR3 is TGTGCCGGAATCGGGACATTGGATGGCTACACCTTC. Its translation is CAGIGTLDGYTF. The complete variable domain, with remaining parts taken from reference TRBV30 and TRBJ1-2, reads SQTIHQWPATLVQPVGSPLSLECTVEGTSNPNLYWYRQAAGRGLQLLFYSVGIGQISSEVPQNLSASRPQDRQFILSSKKLLLSDSGFYLCAGIGTLDGYTFGSGTRLTVV.